This TCR beta chain was identified during a study of CD8+CD57+ T cells in acquired aplastic anemia (dated by TCRdb to the late 2010s). Regarding the study in general: DNA extracted from sorted CD4+ and CD8+ cells had a mean of roughly 3.3 ug, with a range of roughly 0.19 to 27.4 ug. For healthy donor samples, the average read count was around 9.9 million for CD4+ cells and 11.0 million for CD8+ cells. Study-level results and caveats: About 30 CD8+ CDR3 sequences were found in both patients and controls but appeared to be highly expressed in patients and within the immunodominant clones of the patients. Between patients and healthy controls, no significant difference in CD8+ Simpson's diversity was found (P=0.060).

From the cysteine up to the phenylalanine, the CDR3 has a length of 9 residues. Solely the CDR3 DNA is kept, with 27 bases framed from the first base. Sequences KGHDR (CDR1) and SFDVKD (CDR2) are obtained from the germline V gene. In this study, sorted CD4+ and CD8+ T cells from the blood of healthy subjects and of severe aplastic anemia patients had their TCR repertoires deep-sequenced. Ficoll-Paque density gradient centrifugation was used to isolate peripheral blood mononuclear cells. Before DNA extraction, CD4+ and CD8+ T cells were sorted by FACS or by magnetic beads. Genomic DNA was used as template for profiling of TCR beta VDJ combinations and CDR3 sequences. An Illumina HiSeq 2000 was the platform used for TCR repertoire sequencing. Regarding the original processing steps: TRBV/TRBJ rearrangement plots, CDR3 size and DJ length profiles, and Simpson's diversity index were used to assess repertoires. Whichever DNA sequence was most abundant in the deep sequencing data was defined as the immunodominant clone. CDR3 amino acid sequences were checked for sharing between subjects and were compared against published repertoires and the VDJdb database. Through fastp at Q25 and MiXCR, TCRdb rebuilt clones from the public reads, retaining in-frame beta chains. CDR3 protein duplicates are merged, each entry listing the most common genes and DNA. TCRdb, not the original authors, processed these V and J calls. Across this sample there are about 160,000 distinct CDR3 sequences, with approximately 40% seen only once. The ten top clones hold around 0.96% of the sample.

Many counts were recorded for this clonotype. Its target antigen remains unknown. The junction departs from the called germline gene at one end, perhaps through a read error. Input material: sorted CD4+, CD8+, or CD8+CD57+ T cells (not recorded which) from PBMCs. Rearrangement joined TRBV24-1 to TRBJ2-7, and 7 junctional nucleotides match TRBD1. This clonotype was sampled from a human donor in good health. The CDR3 region reads CALPETGWF. The nucleotide sequence reads TGTGCCCTCCCAGAGACAGGGTGGTTC.